This T cell receptor beta chain came from a study of T cells after yellow fever vaccination. With respect to this clonotype: The junction differs from germline at one of its ends, possibly a read error.

The CDR3 totals 15 residues. Germline V gene data show CDR1 as SSHAT and CDR2 as FNYEAQ (reference sequence). TCRdb re-called the 5' RACE reads through MiXCR, storing one row per CDR3 protein. The table shows about 350,000 distinct CDR3 sequences, with roughly 8.6% occurring only once. The rearrangement joins TRBV7-7 to TRBJ2-2, with TRBD1 identical over 7 bases. The sample consisted of PBMCs, taken 45 days after the first yellow fever vaccination. This TCR came from a man between 18 and 29 years old who received the YFV17D yellow fever vaccine. The CDR3 DNA is TGTGCTAGCAGCTTACAGGGGTCCAGTGCCGGGGAGCTGTTTTTT. This encodes CASSLQGSSAGELFF. The full variable domain, its missing parts supplied by reference TRBV7-7 and TRBJ2-2, is GAGVSQSPRYKVTKRGQDVTLRCDPISSHATLYWYQQALGQGPEFLTYFNYEAQPDKSGLPSDRFSAERPEGSISTLTIQRTEQRDSAMYRCASSLQGSSAGELFFGEGSRLTVL.